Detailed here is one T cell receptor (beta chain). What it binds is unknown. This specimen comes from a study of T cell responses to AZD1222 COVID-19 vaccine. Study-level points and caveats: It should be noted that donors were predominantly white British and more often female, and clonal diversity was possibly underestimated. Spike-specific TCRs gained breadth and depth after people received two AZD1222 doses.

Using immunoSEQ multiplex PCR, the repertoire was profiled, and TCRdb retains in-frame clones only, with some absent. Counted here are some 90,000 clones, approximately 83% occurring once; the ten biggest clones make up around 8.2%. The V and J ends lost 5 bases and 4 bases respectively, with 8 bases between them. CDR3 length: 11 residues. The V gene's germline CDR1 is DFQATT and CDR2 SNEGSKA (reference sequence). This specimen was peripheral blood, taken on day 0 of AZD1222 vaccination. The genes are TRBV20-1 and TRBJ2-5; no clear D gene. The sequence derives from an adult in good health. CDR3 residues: CSAATRETQYF. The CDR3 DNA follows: TGCAGTGCTGCCACGAGAGAGACCCAGTACTTC.